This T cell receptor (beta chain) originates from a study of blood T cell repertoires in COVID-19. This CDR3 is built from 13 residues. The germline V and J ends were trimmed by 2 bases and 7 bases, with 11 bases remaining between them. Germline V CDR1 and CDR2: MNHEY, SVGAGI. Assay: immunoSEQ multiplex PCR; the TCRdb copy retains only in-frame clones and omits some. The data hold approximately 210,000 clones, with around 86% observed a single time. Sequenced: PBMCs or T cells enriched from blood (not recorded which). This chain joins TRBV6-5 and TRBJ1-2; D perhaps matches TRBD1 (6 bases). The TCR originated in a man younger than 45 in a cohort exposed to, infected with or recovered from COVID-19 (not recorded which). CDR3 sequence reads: CASSYIRGTGYTF. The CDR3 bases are TGTGCCAGCAGTTACATCAGGGGCACTGGCTACACCTTC.